The clone carrying this T cell receptor beta chain was seen a handful of times. Its antigen is unknown. Just one base apart from a much larger clone, this may be a read error. The data were taken from a study of T cells in Graves' hyperthyroidism and ophthalmopathy. Points from the study as a whole: The majority of expanded thyroid clonotypes above 0.001 also appeared in blood. Ophthalmopathy prediction by the model preceded onset by a median about 6 months.

The source material, RNA transcripts, was used to amplify TCR beta CDR3 regions. The HTBI set primed first-round TCR CDR3 RT-PCR. TCRdb processed the multiplex PCR reads anew with MiXCR; each CDR3 protein has one entry. The sample carries 640,000 or so distinct CDR3 sequences, 12% to 15% recorded once. Ophthalmopathy patients all had a Clinical Activity Score of at least 3, a NOSPECS grade of at least 4 and disease under 3 months old. The CDR3 length is 16 residues. This chain joins TRBV12-3 or TRBV12-4 and TRBJ1-1; D may be TRBD1 (5 bases). The sample taken for sequencing was blood. The TCR was taken from a woman aged 18 to 35 with Graves' ophthalmopathy. Written as DNA, the CDR3 is TGTGCCAGCAGTTTAGCGCGTCGGGGGATGAACACTGAAACTTTCTTT. This gives the protein CASSLARRGMNTETFF.